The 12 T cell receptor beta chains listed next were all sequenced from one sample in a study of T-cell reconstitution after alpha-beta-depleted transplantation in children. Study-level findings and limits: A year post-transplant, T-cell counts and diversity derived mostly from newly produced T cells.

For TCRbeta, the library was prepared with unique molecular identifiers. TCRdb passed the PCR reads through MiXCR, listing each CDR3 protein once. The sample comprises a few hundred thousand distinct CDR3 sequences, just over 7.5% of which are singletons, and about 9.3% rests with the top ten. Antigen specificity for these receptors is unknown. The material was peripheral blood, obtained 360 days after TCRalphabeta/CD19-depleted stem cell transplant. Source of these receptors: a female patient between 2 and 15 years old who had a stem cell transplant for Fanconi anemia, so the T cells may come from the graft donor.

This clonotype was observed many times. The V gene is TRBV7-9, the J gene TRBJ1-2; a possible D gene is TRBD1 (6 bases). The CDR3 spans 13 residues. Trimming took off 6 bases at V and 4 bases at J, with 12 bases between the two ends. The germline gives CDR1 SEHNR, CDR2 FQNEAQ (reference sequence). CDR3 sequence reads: CASSRDNFYGYTF. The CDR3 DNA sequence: TGTGCCAGCAGTCGGGACAACTTCTATGGCTACACCTTC.

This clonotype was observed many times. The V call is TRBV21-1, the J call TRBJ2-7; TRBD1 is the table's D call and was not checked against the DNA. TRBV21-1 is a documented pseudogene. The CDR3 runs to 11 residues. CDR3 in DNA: TGTGCCAGCAGCAAACAGGGCGAGCAGTACTTC. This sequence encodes CASSKQGEQYF.

The CDR3 DNA is TGTGCCAGCAGTTTACAAGGTCTACCTAACTATGGCTACACCTTC. As protein: CASSLQGLPNYGYTF. The chain uses TRBV27 and TRBJ1-2, with D hard to call. CDR3 size: 15 residues. The V gene lost 2 bases and the J gene lost 0 bases, with 10 bases spanning the gap. Germline values: CDR1 MNHEY, CDR2 SMNVEV (reference sequence).

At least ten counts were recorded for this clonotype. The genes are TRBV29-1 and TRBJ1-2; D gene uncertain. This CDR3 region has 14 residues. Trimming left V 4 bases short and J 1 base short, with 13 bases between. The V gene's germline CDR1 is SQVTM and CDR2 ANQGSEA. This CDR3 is CSVVGRSINYGYTF. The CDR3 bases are TGCAGCGTTGTTGGTCGCAGCATTAACTATGGCTACACCTTC.

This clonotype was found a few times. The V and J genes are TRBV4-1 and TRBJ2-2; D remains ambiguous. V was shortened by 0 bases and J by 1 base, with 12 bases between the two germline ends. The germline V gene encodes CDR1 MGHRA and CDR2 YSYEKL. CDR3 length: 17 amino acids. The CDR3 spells CASSQDNQILNTGELFF. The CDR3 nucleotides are TGCGCCAGCAGCCAAGATAATCAGATATTGAACACCGGGGAGCTGTTTTTT.

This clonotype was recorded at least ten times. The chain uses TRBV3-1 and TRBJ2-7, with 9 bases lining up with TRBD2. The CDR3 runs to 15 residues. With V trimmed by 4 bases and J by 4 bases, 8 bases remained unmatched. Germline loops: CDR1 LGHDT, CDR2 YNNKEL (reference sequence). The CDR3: CASSPAGGMVYEQYF. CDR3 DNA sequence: TGTGCCAGCAGCCCCGCGGGAGGGATGGTTTACGAGCAGTACTTC.

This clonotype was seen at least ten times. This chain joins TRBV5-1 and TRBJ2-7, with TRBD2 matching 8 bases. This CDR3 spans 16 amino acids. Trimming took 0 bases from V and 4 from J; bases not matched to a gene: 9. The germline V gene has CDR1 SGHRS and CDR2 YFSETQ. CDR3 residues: CASSLATGGPAYEQYF. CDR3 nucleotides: TGCGCCAGCAGCTTGGCAACGGGAGGGCCCGCTTACGAGCAGTACTTC.

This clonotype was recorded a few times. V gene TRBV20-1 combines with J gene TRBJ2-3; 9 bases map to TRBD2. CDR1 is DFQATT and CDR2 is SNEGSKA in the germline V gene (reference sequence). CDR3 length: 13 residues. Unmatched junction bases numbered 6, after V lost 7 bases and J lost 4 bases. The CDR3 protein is CSGSGGSPDTQYF. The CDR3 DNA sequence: TGCAGTGGAAGCGGGGGGTCCCCAGATACGCAGTATTTT.

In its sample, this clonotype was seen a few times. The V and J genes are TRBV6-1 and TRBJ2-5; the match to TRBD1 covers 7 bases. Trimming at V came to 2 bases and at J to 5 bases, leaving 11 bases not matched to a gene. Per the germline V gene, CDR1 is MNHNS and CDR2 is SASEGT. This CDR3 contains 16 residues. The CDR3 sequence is CASSERPQGEWETQYF. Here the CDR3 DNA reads TGTGCCAGCAGTGAAAGGCCCCAGGGGGAGTGGGAGACCCAGTACTTC.

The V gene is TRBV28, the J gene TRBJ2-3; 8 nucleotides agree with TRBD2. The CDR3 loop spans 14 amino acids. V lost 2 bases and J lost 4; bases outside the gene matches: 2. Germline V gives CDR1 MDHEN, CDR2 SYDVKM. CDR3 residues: CASSLAGGSDTQYF. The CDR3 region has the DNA TGTGCCAGCAGTTTAGCGGGGGGATCAGATACGCAGTATTTT. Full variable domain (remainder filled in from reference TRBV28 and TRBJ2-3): DVKVTQSSRYLVKRTGEKVFLECVQDMDHENMFWYRQDPGLGLRLIYFSYDVKMKEKGDIPEGYSVSREKKERFSLILESASTNQTSMYLCASSLAGGSDTQYFGPGTRLTVL.

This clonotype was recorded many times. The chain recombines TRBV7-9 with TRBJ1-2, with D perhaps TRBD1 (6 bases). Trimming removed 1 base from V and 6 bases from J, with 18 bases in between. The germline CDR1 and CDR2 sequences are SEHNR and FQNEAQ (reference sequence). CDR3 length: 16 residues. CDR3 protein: CASSLVGEIYRDGYTF. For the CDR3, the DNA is TGTGCCAGCAGCTTAGTAGGCGAGATTTACAGGGATGGCTACACCTTC.

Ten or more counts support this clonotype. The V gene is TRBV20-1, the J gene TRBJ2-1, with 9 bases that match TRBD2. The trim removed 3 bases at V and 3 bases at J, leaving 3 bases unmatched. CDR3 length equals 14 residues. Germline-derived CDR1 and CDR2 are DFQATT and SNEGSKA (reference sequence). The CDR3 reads CSASLAGIYNEQFF. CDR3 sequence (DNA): TGCAGTGCTAGTCTAGCGGGGATCTACAATGAGCAGTTCTTC.